These 14 T cell receptor beta chains were all obtained from the same sample, sequenced in a study of blood T cell repertoires in COVID-19. Data came from immunoSEQ multiplex PCR; TCRdb stores just in-frame clones and leaves some out. The sample lists roughly 250,000 clones, roughly 88% occurring once. The sequenced sample was PBMCs or T cells enriched from blood (not recorded which). All receptors come from a woman aged 40-49 years with acute COVID-19.

The chain is built from TRBV28 and TRBJ1-4; 10 bases are shared with TRBD1. The CDR3 sequence is 15 residues long. Losses at the gene ends were 5 bases for V and 14 bases for J; bases not matched to a gene: 14. The germline V gene encodes CDR1 MDHEN and CDR2 SYDVKM. CDR3 DNA sequence: TGTGCCAGCAGTACCTCCCGACAGGGGGCTAGGAGGCTGTTTTTT. This sequence encodes CASSTSRQGARRLFF. Drawing the rest from reference TRBV28 and TRBJ1-4, the complete variable domain is DVKVTQSSRYLVKRTGEKVFLECVQDMDHENMFWYRQDPGLGLRLIYFSYDVKMKEKGDIPEGYSVSREKKERFSLILESASTNQTSMYLCASSTSRQGARRLFFGSGTQLSVL.

The V gene is TRBV7-9, the J gene TRBJ1-3; D is uncertain. The CDR3 has 17 amino acids. Trimming took off 0 bases at V and 0 bases at J, with 12 bases between the two ends. CDR1 is SEHNR, CDR2 FQNEAQ, per germline (reference sequence). The CDR3 region has the DNA TGTGCCAGCAGCTTAGCGGGTTTGAGGATCTCTGGAAACACCATATATTTT. Translating it yields CASSLAGLRISGNTIYF.

J is TRBJ1-3 and V is TRBV5-1, with 7 positions matching TRBD1. The trim removed 4 bases at V and 4 bases at J, leaving 11 bases unmatched. The CDR3 runs to 16 residues. Germline lookup yields CDR1 SGHRS and CDR2 YFSETQ. CDR3 loop: CASSPWTGSAGNTIYF. CDR3 nucleotide sequence: TGCGCCAGCAGCCCGTGGACAGGCTCGGCGGGAAACACCATATATTTT.

This chain uses TRBV7-2 with TRBJ2-5; 9 bases are shared with TRBD1. CDR1 SGHTA and CDR2 FQGNSA come from the germline V gene. V gave up 5 bases and J gave up 4 bases; unmatched junction bases: 2. There are 13 residues in the CDR3. CDR3 in DNA: TGTGCCAGCAGCAGACAGGGGGGAGAGACCCAGTACTTC. This sequence encodes CASSRQGGETQYF.

The CDR3 DNA is TGTGCCAGCAGCTTAGAGACAGGGAAAACGTCCGGGGAGCTGTTTTTT. It encodes CASSLETGKTSGELFF. The rearrangement uses TRBV11-2 and TRBJ2-2, with TRBD1 matching 7 bases. Per the germline V gene, CDR1 is SGHAT and CDR2 is FQNNGV. The CDR3 is made up of 16 amino acids. Trimming took 0 bases from V and 6 from J; bases not matched to a gene: 7.

This sequence joins TRBV19 and TRBJ2-3; D gene unclear. V lost 5 bases to trimming and J lost 0 bases, with 9 bases between them. CDR1 is LNHDA, CDR2 SQIVND, per germline (reference sequence). The CDR3 consists of 14 residues. In DNA form, the CDR3 reads TGTGCCAGTAGTGAGGTATCTAGCACAGATACGCAGTATTTT. Its translation is CASSEVSSTDTQYF.

This clone has just a few counts. The chain carries TRBV23-1 and TRBJ2-7, with 8 bases matching TRBD2. TRBV23-1 is reported as an ORF; its role is uncertain. This CDR3 contains 14 residues. The ends lost 10 bases at V and 5 bases at J; junction bases unmatched: 13. For the CDR3, the DNA is TGCGCCACCAAACAACTCGGGGGGGTGAACGAGCAGTACGTC. It yields the protein CATKQLGGVNEQYV.

This clone was seen a handful of times. This chain connects TRBV5-4 to TRBJ2-2, with TRBD2 as a possible D gene (6 bases). Trimming stripped 2 bases from V and 3 bases from J, with 20 bases between. The CDR3 runs to 18 residues. Germline V gene lookup returns CDR1 SGHNT and CDR2 YYREEE (reference sequence). Here the CDR3 DNA reads TGTGCCAGCAGCTTCCAGGGTCCCTTTAGGGAGGACACCGGGGAGCTGTTTTTT. Its protein is CASSFQGPFREDTGELFF.

Here the CDR3 DNA reads TGTGCCAGCAGCACCCCCACGGGGGACAGGGGTGAGACCCAGTACTTC. Its protein is CASSTPTGDRGETQYF. J is TRBJ2-5 and V is TRBV11-2; TRBD1 agrees at 10 bases. The CDR3 is 16 residues long. CDR1 is SGHAT and CDR2 is FQNNGV in the germline V gene. Trimming took 5 bases from V and 5 from J; bases not matched to a gene: 11.

CDR3 in DNA: TGTGCCAGTAGTGCGACAGGGCCCGGCGACGAGCAGTACGTC. Residues: CASSATGPGDEQYV. The chain links TRBV19 to TRBJ2-7; 7 bases line up with TRBD1. With 5 bases clipped from V and 5 bases from J, the junction kept 9 bases outside the gene matches. CDR1 is LNHDA, CDR2 SQIVND, per germline (reference sequence). The length of the CDR3 is 14 residues.

The rearrangement uses TRBV3-1 (or the pseudogene TRBV3-2) and TRBJ2-1; D is possibly TRBD2 (5 bases). Trimming removed 1 base at V and 9 bases at J, with 16 bases between. The germline CDR1 and CDR2 sequences are LGHDT and YNNKEL (reference sequence). This CDR3 comprises 15 residues. The CDR3 DNA is TGTGCCAGCAGCCAAGGGGGATCCGGACTCGGTGAGCAGTTCTTC. As protein: CASSQGGSGLGEQFF.

A single count supports this clone. The chain links TRBV5-5 to TRBJ1-2; D is unresolved. The CDR3 is 14 amino acids. V lost 1 base to trimming and J lost 7 bases, with 14 bases between them. The germline CDR1 and CDR2 sequences are SGHKS and YYEKEE (reference sequence). CDR3 region: CASSLPPGSRGYTF. CDR3 sequence (DNA): TGTGCCAGCAGCTTGCCCCCGGGTTCCCGTGGCTACACCTTC.

This clone appeared once. This rearrangement joins TRBV7-3 to TRBJ2-1; a possible D gene is TRBD2 (6 bases). V was trimmed by 0 bases and J by 2 bases, leaving 11 bases between them. This CDR3 contains 16 residues. Per germline, CDR1 SGHTA and CDR2 FQGTGA. The CDR3 sequence is CASSLTQRVPYNEQFF. The CDR3, as DNA: TGTGCCAGCAGCTTAACCCAGCGGGTCCCCTACAATGAGCAGTTCTTC.

The chain combines TRBV9 with TRBJ2-1; TRBD1 matches 9 bases. The CDR3 sequence is 15 residues long. J was trimmed by 3 bases and V by 3 bases; bases with no gene match: 4. The germline gives CDR1 SGDLS, CDR2 YYNGEE. The CDR3 reads CASSGRTGVYNEQFF. The CDR3 region has the DNA TGTGCCAGCAGCGGGCGGACAGGGGTCTACAATGAGCAGTTCTTC. Full variable domain (rest looked up from reference TRBV9 and TRBJ2-1): DSGVTQTPKHLITATGQRVTLRCSPRSGDLSVYWYQQSLDQGLQFLIQYYNGEERAKGNILERFSAQQFPDLHSELNLSSLELGDSALYFCASSGRTGVYNEQFFGPGTRLTVL.